These 17 T cell receptor beta chains were sequenced from one sample in a study of regulatory dendritic cells for organ transplantation. Here immunoSEQ multiplex PCR was the method, and the copy in TCRdb shows in-frame clones only, minus some. The table records around 19,000 clones, 74% of them present only once. The sequenced sample was memory CD4+ T cells from blood. The sample's subset: CD45RO+ memory T cells. These receptors came from a human donor in good health.

V is TRBV19 and J is TRBJ2-1; 8 positions agree with TRBD1. Germline CDR1 is LNHDA and CDR2 is SQIVND (reference sequence). The CDR3 runs to 14 residues. Unmatched junction bases numbered 3, after V lost 1 base and J lost 7 bases. CDR3 residues: CASSIGTGPNEQFF. The CDR3 DNA is TGTGCCAGTAGTATAGGGACAGGGCCTAATGAGCAGTTCTTC.

The chain has TRBV6-1 and TRBJ2-7, with D hard to call. From germline, CDR1 is MNHNS and CDR2 SASEGT. Trimming left V 8 bases short and J 2 bases short, with 10 bases between. The CDR3 extends over 12 amino acids. The CDR3 spells CASCSTPYEQYF. The CDR3 DNA follows: TGTGCCAGCTGCTCTACGCCCTACGAGCAGTACTTC.

This clone was seen once. CDR3 DNA: TGCGCCAGCAGCTACCCGGGGGACGAGACCCAGTACTTC. Translating it yields CASSYPGDETQYF. The genes are TRBV5-1 and TRBJ2-5; a possible D gene is TRBD2 (6 bases). Germline CDR1 reads SGHRS; CDR2 reads YFSETQ. Trimming took off 3 bases at V and 5 bases at J, with 11 bases between the two ends. The CDR3 has 13 residues.

The rearrangement uses TRBV29-1 and TRBJ2-7, with TRBD1 matching 7 bases. The germline V gene encodes CDR1 SQVTM and CDR2 ANQGSEA. The V segment lost 2 bases and the J segment 4 bases; nucleotides outside the gene matches: 5. The CDR3 contains 13 residues. The CDR3 loop is CSVESQGDYEQYF. CDR3 sequence (DNA): TGCAGCGTTGAATCGCAGGGGGATTACGAGCAGTACTTC.

This CDR3 reads CASSYSRSRGITEAFF. CDR3 coding DNA: TGTGCCAGCAGTTACTCCCGTTCCAGGGGGATCACTGAAGCTTTCTTT. This chain joins TRBV6-5 and TRBJ1-1, with 7 positions matching TRBD1. Trimming at V came to 0 bases and at J to 4 bases, leaving 8 bases not matched to a gene. Germline V gives CDR1 MNHEY, CDR2 SVGAGI. This CDR3 has 16 amino acids.

The chain carries TRBV5-6 and TRBJ2-7; D gene ambiguous. V was cut by 1 base and J by 5 bases, with 4 bases left in between. Germline CDR1 SGHDT, CDR2 YYEEEE. The CDR3 sequence is 11 residues long. CDR3 bases: TGTGCCAGCAGCTTGTACAACGAGCAGTACTTC. Translated, it gives CASSLYNEQYF. Looking up the rest from reference TRBV5-6 and TRBJ2-7 gives the full variable domain: DAGVTQSPTHLIKTRGQQVTLRCSPKSGHDTVSWYQQALGQGPQFIFQYYEEEERQRGNFPDRFSGHQFPNYSSELNVNALLLGDSALYLCASSLYNEQYFGPGTRLTVT.

J is TRBJ2-7 and V is TRBV7-9; the match to TRBD1 covers 7 bases. Germline V gene data show CDR1 as SEHNR and CDR2 as FQNEAQ (reference sequence). Trimming took 8 bases from V and 6 from J; bases not matched to a gene: 13. The CDR3 runs to 14 residues. CDR3: CASRPGDSRREQYF. As DNA, the CDR3 is TGTGCCAGCCGACCCGGGGACAGTCGGCGCGAGCAGTACTTC.

This clone was seen just once. This chain connects TRBV29-1 to TRBJ2-1, with unresolved D. Germline loops: CDR1 SQVTM, CDR2 ANQGSEA. The CDR3 has 14 residues. V was cut by 0 bases and J by 0 bases, with 6 bases left in between. For the CDR3, the DNA is TGCAGCGTTGAAGACTCCAGCTCCTACAATGAGCAGTTCTTC. Amino acid sequence: CSVEDSSSYNEQFF.

The chain uses TRBV19 and TRBJ1-4; a possible D gene is TRBD1 (5 bases). V lost 10 bases, J lost 8 bases, and 17 bases lay in between. There are 13 residues in the CDR3. Germline CDR1 LNHDA, CDR2 SQIVND (reference sequence). CDR3 in DNA: TGTGCCATTTCTCAGGGTCCAAAGGAAAAACTGTTTTTT. Protein sequence: CAISQGPKEKLFF.

The rearrangement joins TRBV10-3 to TRBJ1-2, with no clear D. The CDR3 totals 14 residues. Germline CDR1 is ENHRY and CDR2 is SYGVKD. V lost 3 bases, J lost 0 bases, and 8 bases lay in between. The CDR3 DNA sequence: TGTGCCATCAGTGAAGTAGCGACTAACTATGGCTACACCTTC. Its translation: CAISEVATNYGYTF.

V gene TRBV27 combines with J gene TRBJ2-2, with a tentative D call TRBD1 (6 bases). V lost 5 bases to trimming and J lost 5 bases, with 15 bases between them. CDR1 and CDR2 from the germline V gene are MNHEY and SMNVEV (reference sequence). This CDR3 is 15 amino acids long. The CDR3 coding sequence is TGTGCCAGCAGTCCCCAAACACAGGGAACCGGGGAGCTGTTTTTT. Translating gives CASSPQTQGTGELFF.

V is TRBV5-1 and J is TRBJ2-1; 8 nucleotides line up with TRBD2. The CDR3 is made up of 16 amino acids. Germline V gives CDR1 SGHRS, CDR2 YFSETQ. Trimming cost V 0 bases and J 6 bases; bases outside gene matches: 8. This chain's CDR3 is CASSLDRAGDLNEQFF. CDR3 coding DNA: TGCGCCAGCAGCTTGGATCGAGCGGGGGATCTCAATGAGCAGTTCTTC.

The chain recombines TRBV7-2 with TRBJ1-4, with a weak D call TRBD1 (5 bases). The V end was cut by 5 bases, the J end by 5 bases, with 12 bases between. Germline V gene data show CDR1 as SGHTA and CDR2 as FQGNSA. The CDR3 has 14 amino acids. For the CDR3, the DNA is TGTGCCAGCAGCCCACCGGGACTGAATGAAAAACTGTTTTTT. It is translated as CASSPPGLNEKLFF.

The chain has TRBV2 and TRBJ1-5, with 8 nucleotides matching TRBD1. The CDR3 covers 15 residues. Germline CDR1 SNHLY, CDR2 FYNNEI. V dropped 2 bases and J dropped 2; count of bases not matched to a gene: 2. The CDR3 nucleotides are TGTGCCAGCAGTGAAATGACAGGGGGCAATCAGCCCCAGCATTTT. It translates to CASSEMTGGNQPQHF.

CDR3 amino acids: CASRLTGGARNTEAFF. CDR3 coding DNA: TGTGCCAGCAGGTTAACAGGGGGCGCGAGGAACACTGAAGCTTTCTTT. The chain joins TRBV7-6 to TRBJ1-1; TRBD1 matches 9 bases. Germline CDR1 reads SGHVS; CDR2 reads FNYEAQ. The CDR3 runs 16 residues. V lost 6 bases to trimming and J lost 1 base; unmatched junction nucleotides: 9.

J is TRBJ2-3 and V is TRBV7-9; no clear D. V was pared by 6 bases and J by 4 bases, with 11 bases between. From germline, CDR1 is SEHNR and CDR2 FQNEAQ (reference sequence). The CDR3 is made up of 13 amino acids. CDR3 sequence (DNA): TGTGCCAGCAGTCGAGATCAGGCAGATACGCAGTATTTT. It yields the protein CASSRDQADTQYF.

This clone has more than one count but fewer than ten. The chain uses TRBV6-1 and TRBJ2-1; 12 bases match TRBD2. J lost 4 bases, V lost 5 bases, and 3 bases had no gene match. The germline V gene encodes CDR1 MNHNS and CDR2 SASEGT. This CDR3 region has 15 residues. The CDR3 here is CASSRTSGEYNEQFF. The DNA for the CDR3 is TGTGCCAGCAGTAGGACTAGCGGGGAATACAATGAGCAGTTCTTC.